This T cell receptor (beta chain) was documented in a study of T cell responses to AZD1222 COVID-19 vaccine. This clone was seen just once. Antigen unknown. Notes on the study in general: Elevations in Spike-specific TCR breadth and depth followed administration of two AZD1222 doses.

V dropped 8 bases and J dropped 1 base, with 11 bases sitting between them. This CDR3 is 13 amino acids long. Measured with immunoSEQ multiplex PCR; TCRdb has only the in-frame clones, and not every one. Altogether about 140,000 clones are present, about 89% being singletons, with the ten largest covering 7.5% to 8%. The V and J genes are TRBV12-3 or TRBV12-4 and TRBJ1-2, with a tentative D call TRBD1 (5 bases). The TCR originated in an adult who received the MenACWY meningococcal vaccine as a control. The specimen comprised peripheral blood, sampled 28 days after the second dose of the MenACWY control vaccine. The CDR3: CASLLGDNYGYTF. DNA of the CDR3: TGTGCCAGCCTCCTAGGGGATAACTATGGCTACACCTTC.